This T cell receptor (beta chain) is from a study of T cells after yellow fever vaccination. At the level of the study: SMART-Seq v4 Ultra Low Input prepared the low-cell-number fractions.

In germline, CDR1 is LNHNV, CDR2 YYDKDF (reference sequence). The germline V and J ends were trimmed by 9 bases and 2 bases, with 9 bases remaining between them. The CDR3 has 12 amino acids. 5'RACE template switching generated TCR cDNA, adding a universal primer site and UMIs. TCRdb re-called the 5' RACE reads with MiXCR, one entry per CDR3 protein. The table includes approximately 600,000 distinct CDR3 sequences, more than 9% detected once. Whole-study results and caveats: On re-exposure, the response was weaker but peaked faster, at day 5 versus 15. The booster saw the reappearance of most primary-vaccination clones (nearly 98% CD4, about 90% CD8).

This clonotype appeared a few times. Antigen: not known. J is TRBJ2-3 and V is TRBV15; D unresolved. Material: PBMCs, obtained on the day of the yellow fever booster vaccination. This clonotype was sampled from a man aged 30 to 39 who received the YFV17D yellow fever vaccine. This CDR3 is CATSRTTDTQYF. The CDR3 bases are TGTGCCACGAGCCGGACCACAGATACGCAGTATTTT.